These 24 T cell receptor beta chains came from one sample sequenced in a study of technical replicates of blood from a handful of donors. Clones were sequenced by immunoSEQ multiplex PCR, and TCRdb holds only the in-frame ones, with some missing. The sample consists of about 17,000 clones, approximately 83% of them appearing once. Source material: PBMCs. These receptors were collected from a human donor in good health. Some clones in this sample may be carry-over from other donors' samples.

The chain links TRBV6-1 to TRBJ1-3, with TRBD1 identical over 7 bases. Germline values: CDR1 MNHNS, CDR2 SASEGT. The CDR3 is 14 amino acids. V was clipped by 5 bases and J by 4 bases; unmatched bases: 5. In DNA, the CDR3 is TGTGCCAGCAGTAAAGACAGGGAAGGAAACACCATATATTTT. It encodes CASSKDREGNTIYF.

The count of this clone is one. CDR3 DNA: TGTGCCAGCAGTTACGGGGACAGGGGGGTAGAGACCCAGTACTTC. Its protein is CASSYGDRGVETQYF. V is TRBV6-6 and J is TRBJ2-5; TRBD1 agrees at 11 bases. CDR1 and CDR2 (germline): MNHNY, SVGAGI (reference sequence). The CDR3 length is 15 residues. J was trimmed by 4 bases and V by 2 bases; bases with no gene match: 3.

The V gene is TRBV11-2, the J gene TRBJ2-3; D is unclear. The CDR3 length is 12 residues. From germline, CDR1 is SGHAT and CDR2 FQNNGV. The V and J ends lost 1 base and 6 bases respectively, with 5 bases between them. The CDR3 coding sequence is TGTGCCAGCAGCTTAGCTTATGATACGCAGTATTTT. This codes for CASSLAYDTQYF.

In this sample, this clone turned up a few times. The rearrangement uses TRBV29-1 and TRBJ1-1, with D perhaps TRBD1 (6 bases). Trimming cost V 6 bases and J 2 bases, with 13 bases left between them. Looked up from germline, CDR1 is SQVTM and CDR2 is ANQGSEA. This CDR3 contains 13 residues. The CDR3 loop is CSVVDRPNTEAFF. The CDR3 bases are TGCAGCGTCGTTGACAGGCCCAACACTGAAGCTTTCTTT.

This clone was seen only once. The chain couples TRBV19 to TRBJ2-1; D perhaps matches TRBD1 (6 bases). CDR1 and CDR2 (germline): LNHDA, SQIVND (reference sequence). Trimming took 2 bases from V and 5 from J, leaving 10 bases between them. This CDR3 has 14 amino acids. The CDR3, as DNA: TGTGCCAGTAGTATAACCCGGGACAACAATGAGCAGTTCTTC. The encoded protein is CASSITRDNNEQFF.

The chain links TRBV28 to TRBJ2-2, with D perhaps TRBD2 (5 bases). V was clipped by 1 base and J by 5 bases, with 20 bases between them. Germline CDR1 and CDR2: MDHEN and SYDVKM. The CDR3 is 18 amino acids. The CDR3 region is CASSLSGGGLGGTGELFF. The CDR3 nucleotides are TGTGCCAGCAGTTTATCTGGTGGTGGATTAGGAGGAACCGGGGAGCTGTTTTTT.

This chain uses TRBV27 with TRBJ1-2; 7 bases agree with TRBD1. CDR3 length: 14 residues. The V and J ends lost 6 bases and 4 bases, in that order; junction bases with no gene match: 8. Germline V CDR1 and CDR2: MNHEY, SMNVEV (reference sequence). This CDR3 is CASSLRGAGYGYTF. The CDR3, as DNA: TGTGCCAGCAGCCTCAGGGGGGCCGGCTATGGCTACACCTTC.

This clone was counted a few times. This rearrangement joins TRBV29-1 to TRBJ1-1; TRBD1 might be the D (5 bases). The CDR3 is made up of 13 amino acids. Trimming removed 5 bases from V and 4 bases from J, with 14 bases in between. From germline, CDR1 is SQVTM and CDR2 ANQGSEA. The CDR3 nucleotides read TGCAGCGTTCGAGCGCGCAGGGCCACTGAAGCTTTCTTT. Translating gives CSVRARRATEAFF. The full variable domain, in which reference TRBV29-1 and TRBJ1-1 provide the parts outside the CDR3, is SAVISQKPSRDICQRGTSLTIQCQVDSQVTMMFWYRQQPGQSLTLIATANQGSEATYESGFVIDKFPISRPNLTFSTLTVSNMSPEDSSIYLCSVRARRATEAFFGQGTRLTVV.

This clone was detected only once. The gene calls are TRBV5-1 and TRBJ2-3; 15 bases fit TRBD2. CDR1 is SGHRS and CDR2 is YFSETQ in the germline V gene. V lost 0 bases and J lost 7; bases outside the gene matches: 9. There are 18 residues in the CDR3. CDR3 in amino acids: CASSLVGTSGRKMNTQYF. CDR3 in DNA: TGCGCCAGCAGCTTGGTGGGGACTAGCGGGAGGAAGATGAATACGCAGTATTTT. Combining the CDR3 with reference TRBV5-1 and TRBJ2-3 gives the whole variable domain KAGVTQTPRYLIKTRGQQVTLSCSPISGHRSVSWYQQTPGQGLQFLFEYFSETQRNKGNFPGRFSGRQFSNSRSEMNVSTLELGDSALYLCASSLVGTSGRKMNTQYFGPGTRLTVL.

CDR3 sequence: CASRGQGTNQPQHF. The CDR3 DNA reads TGTGCCAGCAGGGGGCAGGGGACCAATCAGCCCCAGCATTTT. The chain carries TRBV2 and TRBJ1-5; D might be TRBD1 (6 bases). Germline assignment: CDR1 SNHLY and CDR2 FYNNEI. Trimming took off 6 bases at V and 3 bases at J, with 12 bases between the two ends. This CDR3 has 14 amino acids. Full variable domain (rest looked up from reference TRBV2 and TRBJ1-5): EPEVTQTPSHQVTQMGQEVILRCVPISNHLYFYWYRQILGQKVEFLVSFYNNEISEKSEIFDDQFSVERPDGSNFTLKIRSTKLEDSAMYFCASRGQGTNQPQHFGDGTRLSIL.

V gene TRBV5-1 combines with J gene TRBJ1-1, with TRBD1 as a possible D gene (5 bases). The germline CDR1 and CDR2 sequences are SGHRS and YFSETQ. The CDR3 is made up of 14 amino acids. Trimming took 1 base from V and 1 from J, leaving 8 bases between them. This CDR3 is CASSLSGGNTEAFF. DNA of the CDR3: TGCGCCAGCAGCTTGTCGGGGGGGAACACTGAAGCTTTCTTT.

Remarks on this clone: Germline is not matched at one junction end, which may reflect a read error. The CDR3 DNA follows: TGTGCCAGCAGTGAAGAACCGCTCACTAACTTC. Protein sequence: CASSEEPLTNF. V usage is TRBV6-1 and J usage is TRBJ2-7; D gene uncertain. Germline V gene lookup returns CDR1 MNHNS and CDR2 SASEGT. The CDR3 runs to 11 residues.

In DNA, the CDR3 is TGTGCCAGCTCACCTTCGACAGCAATGAACACTGAAGCTTTCTTT. Protein product: CASSPSTAMNTEAFF. This chain links TRBV18 with TRBJ1-1, with a possible D match to TRBD1 (5 bases). The V gene's germline CDR1 is KGHSH and CDR2 LQKENI. Trimming removed 3 bases from V and 0 bases from J, with 11 bases in between. The CDR3 extends over 15 amino acids.

The rearrangement joins TRBV10-3 to TRBJ2-3; 8 bases map to TRBD2. Looked up from germline, CDR1 is ENHRY and CDR2 is SYGVKD. This CDR3 region has 16 residues. The junction had 10 bases not matched to a gene; V was cut back by 6 bases and J by 2 bases. Written as DNA, the CDR3 is TGTGCCATCAGGGGGCGGGGTAGCGGGGTCACAGATACGCAGTATTTT. Encoded protein: CAIRGRGSGVTDTQYF.

The chain couples TRBV6-4 to TRBJ2-3; 7 bases line up with TRBD2. The germline V gene has CDR1 MRHNA and CDR2 SNTAGT. The CDR3 is 15 residues long. V lost 2 bases and J lost 1; bases outside the gene matches: 3. The CDR3 region is CASSDGSGGTDTQYF. Here the CDR3 DNA reads TGTGCCAGCAGTGACGGGAGCGGGGGCACAGATACGCAGTATTTT.

The rearrangement joins TRBV28 to TRBJ2-7; tentative D call: TRBD2 (6 bases). The CDR3 contains 19 residues. Germline CDR1 MDHEN, CDR2 SYDVKM. V gave up 5 bases and J gave up 3 bases, with 29 bases separating them. Written as DNA, the CDR3 is TGTGCCAGCAGTCCATTAGCGGTGCGACGACGGAACGGGGACTACGAGCAGTACTTC. It translates to CASSPLAVRRRNGDYEQYF.

V usage is TRBV29-1 and J usage is TRBJ2-7, with D perhaps matching TRBD2 (6 bases). Germline V lookup: CDR1 SQVTM, CDR2 ANQGSEA. The CDR3 totals 15 residues. V lost 5 bases, J lost 3 bases, and 20 bases lay in between. CDR3 nucleotides: TGCAGCGTTCGGGGAGGCACGGGCCGACTCTACGAGCAGTACTTC. This translates into CSVRGGTGRLYEQYF.

This chain connects TRBV18 to TRBJ1-2; D is possibly TRBD1 (6 bases). With 6 bases removed from V and 3 bases from J, the gap between germline ends came to 11 bases. Germline-derived CDR1 and CDR2 are KGHSH and LQKENI. The CDR3 consists of 13 residues. In DNA form, the CDR3 reads TGTGCCAGCTCTCTGACAGGTGACTATGGCTACACCTTC. Amino acid sequence: CASSLTGDYGYTF.

The chain joins TRBV6-5 to TRBJ2-5; TRBD2 matches 9 bases. Germline CDR1 and CDR2: MNHEY and SVGAGI. CDR3 length equals 14 residues. V was clipped by 6 bases and J by 5 bases; unmatched bases: 7. CDR3 DNA: TGTGCCAGCAGCCCTAGAGCGGGGGGTGAGACCCAGTACTTC. It specifies CASSPRAGGETQYF.

There are a few counts of this clone. The chain links TRBV21-1 to TRBJ1-4; the tabulated D call, TRBD1, remains unverified against the DNA. TRBV21-1 is an annotated pseudogene. The CDR3 runs to 20 residues. In nucleotides, the CDR3 is TGTGCCAGCAGCCTCCTAAATAGTCCGCAGGGCCGAGCAACTAATGAAAAACTGTTTTTT. Amino acids: CASSLLNSPQGRATNEKLFF.

The rearrangement joins TRBV6-6 to TRBJ2-7; a weak D match, TRBD2 (6 bases). CDR3 size: 13 residues. Trimming stripped 6 bases from V and 0 bases from J, with 9 bases between. Germline V gene data show CDR1 as MNHNY and CDR2 as SVGAGI (reference sequence). The CDR3 bases are TGTGCCAGCAGAGCGGGCCTCTCCTACGAGCAGTACTTC. This sequence encodes CASRAGLSYEQYF.

J is TRBJ2-7 and V is TRBV7-3, with 10 bases aligning to TRBD1. The V and J ends lost 5 bases and 7 bases, in that order; junction bases with no gene match: 8. The CDR3 has 14 residues. Germline assignment: CDR1 SGHTA and CDR2 FQGTGA. CDR3 loop: CASSLRQGAGEQYF. The CDR3 DNA reads TGTGCCAGCAGCCTAAGACAGGGGGCGGGTGAGCAGTACTTC.

This clone is a singleton in its sample. This chain connects TRBV7-9 to TRBJ2-5; TRBD1 agrees at 9 bases. V shed 8 bases and J 3 bases; nucleotides not matched to a gene: 7. The CDR3 is 14 residues long. Germline V gene lookup returns CDR1 SEHNR and CDR2 FQNEAQ (reference sequence). CDR3 bases: TGTGCCAGCCAAGACAGGGGGATGGAAGAGACCCAGTACTTC. Its protein is CASQDRGMEETQYF. The variable domain in full, completed from reference TRBV7-9 and TRBJ2-5, reads DTGVSQNPRHKITKRGQNVTFRCDPISEHNRLYWYRQTLGQGPEFLTYFQNEAQLEKSRLLSDRFSAERPKGSFSTLEIQRTEQGDSAMYLCASQDRGMEETQYFGPGTRLLVL.

This clone appeared once. V and J are TRBV6-5 and TRBJ1-1; 9 nucleotides align to TRBD1. V gave up 7 bases and J gave up 2 bases; unmatched junction bases: 8. This CDR3 region has 15 residues. In germline, CDR1 is MNHEY, CDR2 SVGAGI. The DNA for the CDR3 is TGTGCCAGCATTGGGACAGGGCAAGGAAACACTGAAGCTTTCTTT. Residues: CASIGTGQGNTEAFF.